Below, 20 T cell receptor beta chains from the same sample are listed, as sequenced in a study of beta chain features in type 1 diabetes. The whole isolated RNA underwent reverse transcription, so sequencing captured expressed TCRB transcripts. Sequenced by immunoSEQ multiplex PCR; TCRdb stores in-frame clones only, minus some. Of 300,000 to 350,000 clones in the sample, 7% to 9% are singletons; the top ten hold approximately 0.47%. Sequencing was performed on central memory CD4+ T cells from blood. The receptors come from a woman aged 18 to 35 in good health.

This clone has only a few counts. The gene calls are TRBV19 and TRBJ1-2, with a possible D match to TRBD1 (5 bases). The germline CDR1 and CDR2 sequences are LNHDA and SQIVND (reference sequence). V was cut by 4 bases and J by 8 bases, with 20 bases left in between. CDR3 length: 15 amino acids. For the CDR3, the DNA is TGTGCCAGTAGTAACCGGATTGGTCGGGGGTCCGGCTACACCTTC. Protein: CASSNRIGRGSGYTF. Variable domain in full (rest from reference TRBV19 and TRBJ1-2): DGGITQSPKYLFRKEGQNVTLSCEQNLNHDAMYWYRQDPGQGLRLIYYSQIVNDFQKGDIAEGYSVSREKKESFPLTVTSAQKNPTAFYLCASSNRIGRGSGYTFGSGTRLTVV.

This clone has only a few counts. This chain links TRBV19 with TRBJ2-5; TRBD2 agrees at 9 bases. This CDR3 spans 15 amino acids. CDR1 and CDR2 from the germline V gene are LNHDA and SQIVND (reference sequence). Losses at the gene ends were 0 bases for V and 8 bases for J; bases not matched to a gene: 7. Written as DNA, the CDR3 is TGTGCCAGTAGTATAGATGTGAGACTAGCGGCCACCCAGTACTTC. Translating gives CASSIDVRLAATQYF.

This clone was seen a handful of times. The chain has TRBV10-3 and TRBJ2-7; 12 bases are a match to TRBD2. This CDR3 contains 13 residues. J was trimmed by 5 bases and V by 6 bases; bases with no gene match: 2. Germline assignment: CDR1 ENHRY and CDR2 SYGVKD. The CDR3 is CAISLAGGNEQYF. The CDR3 DNA reads TGTGCCATCAGCCTAGCGGGAGGGAACGAGCAGTACTTC.

This chain links TRBV2 with TRBJ2-3; 7 nucleotides align to TRBD2. CDR3 size: 14 residues. The germline gives CDR1 SNHLY, CDR2 FYNNEI. The J segment lost 2 bases and the V segment lost 6 bases, leaving 5 bases of the junction unmatched. The CDR3 reads CASRTSALTDTQYF. The DNA of the CDR3 is TGTGCCAGCAGAACTAGCGCCCTCACAGATACGCAGTATTTT.

This chain links TRBV5-1 with TRBJ2-3; TRBD2 matches 8 bases. With V trimmed by 4 bases and J by 2 bases, 6 bases remained unmatched. The CDR3 sequence is 15 residues long. Germline V lookup: CDR1 SGHRS, CDR2 YFSETQ. In DNA, the CDR3 is TGCGCCAGCAGCCTTAGCGGGGAGTACACAGATACGCAGTATTTT. It encodes CASSLSGEYTDTQYF.

The rearrangement links TRBV6-4 to TRBJ1-2; 11 positions match TRBD1. Germline V gene lookup returns CDR1 MRHNA and CDR2 SNTAGT. With V trimmed by 5 bases and J by 8 bases, 7 bases remained unmatched. The CDR3 covers 14 residues. This CDR3 is CASSPGQGVRGYTF. The CDR3 DNA follows: TGTGCCAGCAGTCCGGGACAGGGGGTGAGAGGCTACACCTTC.

This clone was observed at least ten times. The chain has TRBV10-3 and TRBJ2-1, with D perhaps matching TRBD2 (6 bases). V was pared by 2 bases and J by 8 bases, with 7 bases between. Germline assignment: CDR1 ENHRY and CDR2 SYGVKD. This CDR3 spans 12 amino acids. The CDR3 DNA sequence: TGTGCCATCAGTGAGCGGAGGGATGAGCAGTTCTTC. Translating it yields CAISERRDEQFF.

This sequence joins TRBV6-5 and TRBJ2-7; D unclear. This CDR3 has 14 amino acids. Trimming cost V 5 bases and J 3 bases, with 14 bases left between them. The germline CDR1 and CDR2 sequences are MNHEY and SVGAGI. The CDR3: CASSPTSSDYEQYF. DNA for the CDR3: TGTGCCAGCAGTCCGACGAGCAGCGACTACGAGCAGTACTTC.

This clone was seen a handful of times. The CDR3 sequence is CASSFIAYEQFF. The CDR3 bases are TGTGCCAGCAGCTTTATAGCGTATGAGCAGTTCTTC. J is TRBJ2-1 and V is TRBV7-2; a weak D match, TRBD2 (5 bases). This CDR3 has 12 residues. CDR1 and CDR2 from the germline V gene are SGHTA and FQGNSA. V shed 3 bases and J shed 8 bases, with 8 bases lying between them.

This clone was detected many times. This chain links TRBV7-2 with TRBJ2-2, with D possibly matching TRBD2 (5 bases). V lost 2 bases, J lost 2 bases, and 15 bases lay in between. Looked up from germline, CDR1 is SGHTA and CDR2 is FQGNSA. The CDR3 is 17 residues long. CDR3 in DNA: TGTGCCAGCAGCTTAACCTCGGCGGGTGTCAACACCGGGGAGCTGTTTTTT. Protein: CASSLTSAGVNTGELFF. Based on the CDR3 plus reference TRBV7-2 and TRBJ2-2, the full variable domain is GAGVSQSPSNKVTEKGKDVELRCDPISGHTALYWYRQSLGQGLEFLIYFQGNSAPDKSGLPSDRFSAERTGGSVSTLTIQRTQQEDSAVYLCASSLTSAGVNTGELFFGEGSRLTVL.

This clone was seen a few times. The chain has TRBV27 and TRBJ2-2, with a weak D call TRBD1 (5 bases). This CDR3 region has 14 residues. The ends were cut back, 7 bases at V and 4 bases at J, with 13 bases in the middle. Germline CDR1 and CDR2: MNHEY and SMNVEV (reference sequence). The CDR3 bases are TGTGCCAGCACCCCAGCTGGGGCCACCGGGGAGCTGTTTTTT. Residues: CASTPAGATGELFF.

V is TRBV7-8 and J is TRBJ2-7; weak D call: TRBD1 (6 bases). CDR1 is SGHVS, CDR2 FQNEAQ, per germline. The CDR3 is 14 residues long. V lost 5 bases to trimming and J lost 3 bases, with 14 bases between them. The CDR3: CASSPRTVLYEQYF. DNA of the CDR3: TGTGCCAGCAGCCCCCGGACAGTGCTCTACGAGCAGTACTTC.

Only a few counts were recorded for this clone. V is TRBV18 and J is TRBJ2-7; D not certain. Germline V lookup: CDR1 KGHSH, CDR2 LQKENI. The CDR3 has 12 amino acids. V shed 5 bases and J shed 3 bases, with 8 bases lying between them. Here the CDR3 DNA reads TGTGCCAGCTCAGGGTCGCGCTACGAGCAGTACTTC. Protein product: CASSGSRYEQYF.

This clone was observed many times. V and J are TRBV29-1 and TRBJ2-1; D gene ambiguous. The CDR3 has 12 amino acids. Germline CDR1 SQVTM, CDR2 ANQGSEA. Trimming pared 4 bases from V and 4 bases from J, leaving 8 bases between. As DNA, the CDR3 is TGCAGCGTTGGAGTAGGGTACAATGAGCAGTTCTTC. It specifies CSVGVGYNEQFF.

This clone has just a few counts. The chain couples TRBV10-3 to TRBJ2-4; D gene uncertain. CDR1 is ENHRY and CDR2 is SYGVKD in the germline V gene. Between the trimmed V and J ends, which lost 0 bases and 8 bases, there was a span of 11 bases. This CDR3 is 14 amino acids long. CDR3 in DNA: TGTGCCATCAGTGAGTCTGATAGAATTGACATTCAGTACTTC. Residues: CAISESDRIDIQYF.

This clone turned up a few times. V and J are TRBV28 and TRBJ1-2; D possibly corresponds to TRBD1 (5 bases). This CDR3 contains 13 residues. The V end was cut by 2 bases, the J end by 12 bases, with 16 bases between. Germline assignment: CDR1 MDHEN and CDR2 SYDVKM. The CDR3 spells CASSLTGTQGNTF. The DNA of the CDR3 is TGTGCCAGCAGTTTAACCGGGACTCAGGGCAACACCTTC.

This clone occurred a few times. The chain joins TRBV7-2 to TRBJ1-1; perhaps TRBD1 as D (5 bases). The V end was cut by 3 bases, the J end by 4 bases, with 12 bases between. CDR3 size: 14 residues. From germline, CDR1 is SGHTA and CDR2 FQGNSA. CDR3 loop: CASSFQGGSTEAFF. CDR3 DNA: TGTGCCAGCAGCTTTCAGGGTGGGAGCACTGAAGCTTTCTTT.

The chain recombines TRBV20-1 with TRBJ2-7; D uncertain. Germline V gene data show CDR1 as DFQATT and CDR2 as SNEGSKA (reference sequence). This CDR3 contains 11 residues. The V gene lost 4 bases and the J gene lost 5 bases, with 9 bases spanning the gap. DNA of the CDR3: TGCAGTGCTAACAAAATCAACGAGCAGTACTTC. Protein sequence: CSANKINEQYF.

V gene TRBV28 combines with J gene TRBJ2-7; 9 nucleotides match TRBD2. V was pared by 7 bases and J by 1 base, with 8 bases of the junction left unmatched. Germline V gene sequence: CDR1 MDHEN, CDR2 SYDVKM. This CDR3 is 15 amino acids long. CDR3 protein: CASTLASGVSYEQYF. The CDR3, as DNA: TGTGCCAGCACCCTAGCTAGCGGGGTATCCTACGAGCAGTACTTC.

The chain couples TRBV11-2 to TRBJ2-3; 10 bases are a match to TRBD1. Germline assignment: CDR1 SGHAT and CDR2 FQNNGV. The J segment lost 2 bases and the V segment lost 5 bases, leaving 7 bases of the junction unmatched. The length of the CDR3 is 16 residues. CDR3 sequence: CASSTMTGGFTDTQYF. The CDR3, as DNA: TGTGCCAGCAGCACTATGACAGGGGGCTTCACAGATACGCAGTATTTT.